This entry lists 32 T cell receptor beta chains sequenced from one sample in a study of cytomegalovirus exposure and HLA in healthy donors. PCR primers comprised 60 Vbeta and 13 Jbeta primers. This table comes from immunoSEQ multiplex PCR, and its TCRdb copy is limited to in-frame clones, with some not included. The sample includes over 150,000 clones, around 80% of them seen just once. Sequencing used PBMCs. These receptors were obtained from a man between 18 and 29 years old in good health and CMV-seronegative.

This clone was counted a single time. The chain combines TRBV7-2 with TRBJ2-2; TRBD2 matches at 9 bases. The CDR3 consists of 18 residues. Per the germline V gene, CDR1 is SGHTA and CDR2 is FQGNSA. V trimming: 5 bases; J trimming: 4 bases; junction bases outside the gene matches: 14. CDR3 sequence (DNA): TGTGCCAGCAGCCGCCTAGCGGGAAGTGGCCGGGGCACCGGGGAGCTGTTTTTT. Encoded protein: CASSRLAGSGRGTGELFF.

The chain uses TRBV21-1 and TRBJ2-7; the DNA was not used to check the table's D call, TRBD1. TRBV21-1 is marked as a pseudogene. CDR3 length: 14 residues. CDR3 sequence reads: CASGDSLQTYEQYF. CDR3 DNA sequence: TGTGCCAGCGGGGACAGCCTCCAAACCTACGAGCAGTACTTC.

CDR3: CASSRSWQAGGVPEAFF. DNA of the CDR3: TGTGCCAGTAGTAGGAGCTGGCAGGCCGGCGGGGTCCCTGAAGCTTTCTTT. V is TRBV19 and J is TRBJ1-1; D is ambiguous. V was clipped by 4 bases and J by 6 bases, with 24 bases between them. Per germline, CDR1 LNHDA and CDR2 SQIVND (reference sequence). The CDR3 contains 17 residues.

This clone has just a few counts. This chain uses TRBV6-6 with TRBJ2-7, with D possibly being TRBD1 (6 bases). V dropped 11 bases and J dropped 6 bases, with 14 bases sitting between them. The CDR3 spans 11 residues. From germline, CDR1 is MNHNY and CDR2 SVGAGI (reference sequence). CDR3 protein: CAGGGGFEQYF. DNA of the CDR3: TGTGCCGGGGGCGGCGGGTTCGAGCAGTACTTC.

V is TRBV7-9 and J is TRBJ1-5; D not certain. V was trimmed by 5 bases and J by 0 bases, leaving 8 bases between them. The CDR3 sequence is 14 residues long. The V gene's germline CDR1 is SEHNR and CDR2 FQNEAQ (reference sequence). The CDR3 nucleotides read TGTGCCAGCAGCCCACATTCTAGCAATCAGCCCCAGCATTTT. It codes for CASSPHSSNQPQHF.

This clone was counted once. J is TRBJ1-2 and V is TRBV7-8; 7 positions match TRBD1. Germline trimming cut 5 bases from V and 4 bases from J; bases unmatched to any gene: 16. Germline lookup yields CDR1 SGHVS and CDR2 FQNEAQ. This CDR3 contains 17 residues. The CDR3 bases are TGTGCCAGCAGCCTATACCGGGACAGCGGGAGAGGCTATGGCTACACCTTC. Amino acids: CASSLYRDSGRGYGYTF.

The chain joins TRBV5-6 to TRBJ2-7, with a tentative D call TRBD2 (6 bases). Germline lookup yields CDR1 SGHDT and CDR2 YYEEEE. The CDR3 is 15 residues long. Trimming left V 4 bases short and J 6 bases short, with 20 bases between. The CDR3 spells CASSPTRRGTLEQYF. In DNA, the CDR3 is TGTGCCAGCAGCCCAACGCGGCGGGGAACCCTCGAGCAGTACTTC.

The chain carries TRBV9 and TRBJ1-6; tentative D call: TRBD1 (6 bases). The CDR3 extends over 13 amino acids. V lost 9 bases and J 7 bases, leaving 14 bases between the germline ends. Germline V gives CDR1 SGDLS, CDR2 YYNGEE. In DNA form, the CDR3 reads TGTGCCATTACAGGACAGAAGAATTCACCCCTCCACTTT. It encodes CAITGQKNSPLHF.

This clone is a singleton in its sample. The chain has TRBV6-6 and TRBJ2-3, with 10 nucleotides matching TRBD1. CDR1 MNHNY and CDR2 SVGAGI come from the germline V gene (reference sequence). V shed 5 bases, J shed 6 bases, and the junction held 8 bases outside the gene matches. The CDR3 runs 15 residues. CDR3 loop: CASSTYGQGDDTQYF. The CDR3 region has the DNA TGTGCCAGCAGTACTTATGGACAGGGGGATGATACGCAGTATTTT.

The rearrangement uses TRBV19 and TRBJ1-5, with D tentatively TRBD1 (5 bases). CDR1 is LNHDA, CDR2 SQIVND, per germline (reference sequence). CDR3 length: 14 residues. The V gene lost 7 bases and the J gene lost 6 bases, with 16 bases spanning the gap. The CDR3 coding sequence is TGTGCCAGTACCCCGGGGGAAGTTAGTCAGCCCCAGCATTTT. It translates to CASTPGEVSQPQHF.

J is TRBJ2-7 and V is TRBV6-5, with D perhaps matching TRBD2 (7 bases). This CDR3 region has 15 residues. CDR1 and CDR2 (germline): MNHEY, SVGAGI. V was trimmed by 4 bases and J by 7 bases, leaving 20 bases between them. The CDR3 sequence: CASSSPGRGDSEQYF. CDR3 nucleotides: TGTGCCAGCAGTTCCCCAGGGAGGGGGGACTCAGAGCAGTACTTC.

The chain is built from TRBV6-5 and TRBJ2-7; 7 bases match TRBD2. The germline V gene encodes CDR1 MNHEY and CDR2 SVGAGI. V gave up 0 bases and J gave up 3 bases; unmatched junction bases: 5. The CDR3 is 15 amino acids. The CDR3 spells CASSYSSRGDYEQYF. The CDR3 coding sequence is TGTGCCAGCAGTTACTCGAGTCGGGGGGACTACGAGCAGTACTTC.

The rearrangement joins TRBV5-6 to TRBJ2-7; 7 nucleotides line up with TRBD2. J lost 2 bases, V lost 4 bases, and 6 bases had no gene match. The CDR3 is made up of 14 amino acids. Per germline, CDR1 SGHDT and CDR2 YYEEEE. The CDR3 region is CASSLGGDPYEQYF. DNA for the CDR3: TGTGCCAGCAGCCTGGGGGGGGACCCCTACGAGCAGTACTTC.

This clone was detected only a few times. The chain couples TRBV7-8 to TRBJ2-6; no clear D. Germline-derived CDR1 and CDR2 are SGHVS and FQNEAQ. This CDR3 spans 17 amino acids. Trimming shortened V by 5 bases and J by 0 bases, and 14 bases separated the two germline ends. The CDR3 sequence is CASSPPRRFSGANVLTF. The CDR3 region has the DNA TGTGCCAGCAGCCCCCCGAGGCGGTTCTCTGGGGCCAACGTCCTGACTTTC.

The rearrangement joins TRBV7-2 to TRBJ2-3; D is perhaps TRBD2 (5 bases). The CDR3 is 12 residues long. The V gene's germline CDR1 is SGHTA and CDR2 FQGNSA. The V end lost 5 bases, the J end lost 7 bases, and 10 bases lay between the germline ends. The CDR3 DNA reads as TGTGCCAGCAGCCCTAGCTTACATACGCAGTATTTT. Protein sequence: CASSPSLHTQYF.

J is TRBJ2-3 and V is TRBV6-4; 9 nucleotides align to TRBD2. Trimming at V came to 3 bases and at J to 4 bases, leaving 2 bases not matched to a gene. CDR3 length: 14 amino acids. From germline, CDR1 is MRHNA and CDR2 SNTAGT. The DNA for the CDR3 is TGTGCCAGCAGTGATAGCGGGAGAGCAGATACGCAGTATTTT. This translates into CASSDSGRADTQYF.

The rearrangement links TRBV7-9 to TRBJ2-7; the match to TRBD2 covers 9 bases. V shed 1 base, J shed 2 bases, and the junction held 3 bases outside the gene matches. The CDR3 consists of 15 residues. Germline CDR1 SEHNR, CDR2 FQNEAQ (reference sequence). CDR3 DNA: TGTGCCAGCAGCTTAGAGGGCGGGAGGGCCTACGAGCAGTACTTC. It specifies CASSLEGGRAYEQYF.

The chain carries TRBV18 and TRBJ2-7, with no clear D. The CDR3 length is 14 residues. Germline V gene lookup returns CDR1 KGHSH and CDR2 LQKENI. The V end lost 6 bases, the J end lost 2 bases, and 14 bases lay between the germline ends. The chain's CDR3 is CASSLPAGTYEQYF. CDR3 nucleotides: TGTGCCAGCTCTCTCCCTGCAGGAACCTACGAGCAGTACTTC.

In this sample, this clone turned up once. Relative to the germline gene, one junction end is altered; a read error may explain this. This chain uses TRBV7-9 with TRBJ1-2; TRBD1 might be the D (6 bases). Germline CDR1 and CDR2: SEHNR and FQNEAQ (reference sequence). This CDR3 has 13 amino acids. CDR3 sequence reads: CSSSLTGTYGYTF. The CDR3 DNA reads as TGTTCCAGCAGCTTAACAGGGACCTATGGCTACACCTTC.

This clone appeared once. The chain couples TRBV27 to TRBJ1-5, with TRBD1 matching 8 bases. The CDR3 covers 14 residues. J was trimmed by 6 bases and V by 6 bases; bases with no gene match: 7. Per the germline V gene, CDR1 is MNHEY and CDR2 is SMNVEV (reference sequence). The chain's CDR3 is CASSPTGVSQPQHF. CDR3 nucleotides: TGTGCCAGCAGCCCGACAGGGGTGAGTCAGCCCCAGCATTTT.

In DNA form, the CDR3 reads TGTGCCAGCAGCCCACTAGGGGACAGGAGGACCGGAGAGACCCAGTACTTC. It encodes CASSPLGDRRTGETQYF. V gene TRBV7-8 combines with J gene TRBJ2-5, with 8 bases matching TRBD1. Germline trimming cut 5 bases from V and 4 bases from J; bases unmatched to any gene: 15. The V gene's germline CDR1 is SGHVS and CDR2 FQNEAQ. The CDR3 contains 17 residues. Filled out from reference TRBV7-8 and TRBJ2-5, the complete variable domain reads GAGVSQSPRYKVAKRGQDVALRCDPISGHVSLFWYQQALGQGPEFLTYFQNEAQLDKSGLPSDRFFAERPEGSVSTLKIQRTQQEDSAVYLCASSPLGDRRTGETQYFGPGTRLLVL.

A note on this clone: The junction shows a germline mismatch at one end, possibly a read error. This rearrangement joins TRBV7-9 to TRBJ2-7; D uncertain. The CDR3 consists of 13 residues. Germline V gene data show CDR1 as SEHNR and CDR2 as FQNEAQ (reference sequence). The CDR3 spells CSSSLPTAYEQYF. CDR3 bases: TGTTCCAGCAGCCTACCTACAGCCTACGAGCAGTACTTC.

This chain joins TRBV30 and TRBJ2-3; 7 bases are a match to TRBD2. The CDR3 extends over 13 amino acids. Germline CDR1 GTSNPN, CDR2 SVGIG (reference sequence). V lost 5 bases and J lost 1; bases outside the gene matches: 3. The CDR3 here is CAWDAGGTDTQYF. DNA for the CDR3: TGTGCCTGGGATGCGGGGGGCACAGATACGCAGTATTTT.

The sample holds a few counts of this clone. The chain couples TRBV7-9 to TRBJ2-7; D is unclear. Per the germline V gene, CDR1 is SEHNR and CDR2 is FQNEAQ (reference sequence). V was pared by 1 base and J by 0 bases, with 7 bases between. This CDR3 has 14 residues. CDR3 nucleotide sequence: TGTGCCAGCAGCTTAGACAGTTTCTCCTACGAGCAGTACTTC. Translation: CASSLDSFSYEQYF.

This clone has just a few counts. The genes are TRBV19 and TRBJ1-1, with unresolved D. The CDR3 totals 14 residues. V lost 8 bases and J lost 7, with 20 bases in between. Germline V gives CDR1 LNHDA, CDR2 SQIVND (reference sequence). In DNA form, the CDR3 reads TGTGCCAGTTCCCCCGGGGTCCCGTTGGATGAAGCTTTCTTT. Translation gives CASSPGVPLDEAFF.

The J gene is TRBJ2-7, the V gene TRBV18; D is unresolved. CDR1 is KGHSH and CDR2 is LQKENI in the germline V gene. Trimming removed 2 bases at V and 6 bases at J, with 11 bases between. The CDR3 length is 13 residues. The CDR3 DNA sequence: TGTGCCAGCTCACCAGGCAGCCCGGGCGAGCAGTACTTC. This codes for CASSPGSPGEQYF.

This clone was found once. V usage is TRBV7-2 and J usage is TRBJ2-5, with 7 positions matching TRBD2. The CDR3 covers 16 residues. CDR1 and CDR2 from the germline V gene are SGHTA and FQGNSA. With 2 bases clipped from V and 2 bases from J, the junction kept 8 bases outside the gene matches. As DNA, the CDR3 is TGTGCCAGCAGCTTATACGCTAGCGGAGGACAAGAGACCCAGTACTTC. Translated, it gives CASSLYASGGQETQYF.

DNA of the CDR3: TGTGCCAGTAGTTTGGGGACGGGAGGAGAGCAGTACTTC. It codes for CASSLGTGGEQYF. The chain couples TRBV19 to TRBJ2-7; 7 bases map to TRBD2. Germline values: CDR1 LNHDA, CDR2 SQIVND (reference sequence). After removal of 5 bases from V and 7 bases from J, the junction contained 8 bases not matched to a gene. CDR3 length: 13 amino acids.

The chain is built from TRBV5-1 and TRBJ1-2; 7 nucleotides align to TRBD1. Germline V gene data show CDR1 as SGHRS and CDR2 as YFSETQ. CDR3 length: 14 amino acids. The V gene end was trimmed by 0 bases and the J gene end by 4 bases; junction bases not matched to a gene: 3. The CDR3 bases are TGCGCCAGCAGCTTGGAACAGGGGATCTATGGCTACACCTTC. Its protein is CASSLEQGIYGYTF.

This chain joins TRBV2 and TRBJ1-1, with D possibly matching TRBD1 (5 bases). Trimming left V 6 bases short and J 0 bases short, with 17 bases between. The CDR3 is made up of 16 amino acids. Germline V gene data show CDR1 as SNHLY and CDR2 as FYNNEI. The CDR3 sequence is CASRGGGKLMNTEAFF. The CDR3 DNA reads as TGTGCCAGCAGGGGTGGGGGGAAACTAATGAACACTGAAGCTTTCTTT.

The CDR3 protein is CASSIRGTSGTFYEQYF. CDR3 DNA sequence: TGTGCCAGTAGTATCAGGGGGACTAGCGGGACCTTCTACGAGCAGTACTTC. The V call is TRBV19, the J call TRBJ2-7, with 13 bases fitting TRBD2. From germline, CDR1 is LNHDA and CDR2 SQIVND (reference sequence). This CDR3 contains 17 residues. Losses at the gene ends were 3 bases for V and 3 bases for J; bases not matched to a gene: 8.

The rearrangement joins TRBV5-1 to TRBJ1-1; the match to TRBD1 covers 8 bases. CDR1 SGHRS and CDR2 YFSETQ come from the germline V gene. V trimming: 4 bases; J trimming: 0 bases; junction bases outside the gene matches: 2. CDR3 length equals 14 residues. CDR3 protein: CASSVGQVNTEAFF. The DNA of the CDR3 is TGCGCCAGCAGCGTGGGACAGGTGAACACTGAAGCTTTCTTT. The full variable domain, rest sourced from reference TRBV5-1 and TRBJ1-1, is KAGVTQTPRYLIKTRGQQVTLSCSPISGHRSVSWYQQTPGQGLQFLFEYFSETQRNKGNFPGRFSGRQFSNSRSEMNVSTLELGDSALYLCASSVGQVNTEAFFGQGTRLTVV.